The 21 T cell receptor beta chains reported below all come from one sample, sequenced in a study of T-cell reconstitution after alpha-beta-depleted transplantation in children. Unique molecular identifiers were used in preparing the TCRbeta library. TCRdb reprocessed the PCR reads via MiXCR and lists one record per CDR3 protein. The repertoire has approximately 520,000 distinct CDR3 sequences, approximately 32% of them found once; the top ten carry approximately 2.3%. Sequenced here: PBMCs from the stem cell graft donor, sampled from the stem cell graft. These receptors all stem from a human donor who donated a stem cell graft to a child with aplastic anemia.

The chain combines TRBV5-1 with TRBJ2-3, with unresolved D. The CDR3 length is 13 residues. V was clipped by 4 bases and J by 6 bases, with 12 bases between them. Looked up from germline, CDR1 is SGHRS and CDR2 is YFSETQ. CDR3 bases: TGCGCCAGCAGCGAAACGTCGCTGGATACGCAGTATTTT. Protein product: CASSETSLDTQYF.

In this sample, this clonotype turned up a few times. V is TRBV6-5 and J is TRBJ2-2; TRBD1 matches at 9 bases. Germline V CDR1 and CDR2: MNHEY, SVGAGI. V shed 6 bases, J shed 6 bases, and the junction held 8 bases outside the gene matches. The CDR3 runs to 15 residues. The CDR3 spells CASSRGQGSAGELFF. CDR3 nucleotide sequence: TGTGCCAGCAGCCGAGGACAGGGGTCAGCCGGGGAGCTGTTTTTT.

The chain recombines TRBV10-3 with TRBJ1-2, with D maybe TRBD1 (6 bases). The V gene's germline CDR1 is ENHRY and CDR2 SYGVKD. CDR3 length equals 14 residues. V shed 3 bases and J shed 0 bases, with 8 bases lying between them. The chain's CDR3 is CAISERTANYGYTF. In DNA, the CDR3 is TGTGCCATCAGTGAAAGGACAGCTAACTATGGCTACACCTTC.

The CDR3 loop reads CASSYSIGKVEPQHF. In DNA form, the CDR3 reads TGTGCCAGCAGTTACTCGATTGGGAAGGTGGAACCCCAGCATTTT. The V gene is TRBV6-2 or TRBV6-3, the J gene TRBJ1-5; D unresolved. Germline assignment: CDR1 MNHEY and CDR2 SVGEGT. V gave up 0 bases and J gave up 10 bases, with 16 bases separating them. The CDR3 has 15 amino acids.

CDR3 residues: CASPSEGTGTYNEQFF. The CDR3 DNA follows: TGTGCCAGCCCTTCCGAGGGGACGGGAACCTACAATGAGCAGTTCTTC. The gene calls are TRBV7-9 and TRBJ2-1, with D perhaps matching TRBD1 or TRBD2 (5 bases each). V dropped 8 bases and J dropped 2 bases, with 19 bases sitting between them. Germline V gene lookup returns CDR1 SEHNR and CDR2 FQNEAQ (reference sequence). The CDR3 extends over 16 amino acids. Based on the CDR3 plus reference TRBV7-9 and TRBJ2-1, the full variable domain is DTGVSQNPRHKITKRGQNVTFRCDPISEHNRLYWYRQTLGQGPEFLTYFQNEAQLEKSRLLSDRFSAERPKGSFSTLEIQRTEQGDSAMYLCASPSEGTGTYNEQFFGPGTRLTVL.

In this sample, this clonotype turned up a few times. This sequence joins TRBV29-1 and TRBJ2-1; 11 bases agree with TRBD2. Looked up from germline, CDR1 is SQVTM and CDR2 is ANQGSEA. This CDR3 region has 17 residues. J gave up 12 bases and V 3 bases, and 19 bases lay outside the gene matches. CDR3 sequence reads: CSVDGGLVAGGQRRQFF. CDR3 nucleotides: TGCAGCGTTGATGGGGGGCTGGTAGCGGGAGGGCAGAGGAGGCAGTTCTTC.

CDR3 sequence reads: CASSLWLAGGGEQYV. The CDR3 DNA reads TGTGCCAGCAGCTTATGGCTAGCGGGAGGAGGAGAGCAGTACGTC. The chain links TRBV11-2 to TRBJ2-7, with TRBD2 matching 11 bases. Germline-derived CDR1 and CDR2 are SGHAT and FQNNGV. The CDR3 length is 15 residues. The trim removed 2 bases at V and 7 bases at J, leaving 7 bases unmatched.

The rearrangement links TRBV29-1 to TRBJ1-4; 11 bases match TRBD1. Germline loops: CDR1 SQVTM, CDR2 ANQGSEA. After removal of 6 bases from V and 3 bases from J, the junction contained 3 bases not matched to a gene. CDR3 length: 14 amino acids. The CDR3 sequence is CSVGQGVSNEKLFF. The DNA of the CDR3 is TGCAGCGTGGGACAGGGGGTTTCTAATGAAAAACTGTTTTTT.

J is TRBJ2-7 and V is TRBV4-3, with 10 bases lining up with TRBD2. The V gene end was trimmed by 0 bases and the J gene end by 4 bases; junction bases not matched to a gene: 12. The germline CDR1 and CDR2 sequences are LGHNA and YSLEER. The CDR3 is 18 amino acids. CDR3 bases: TGCGCCAGCAGCCAAGATATGGCTAGCGGGAGCGCCAGATACGAGCAGTACTTC. Translating it yields CASSQDMASGSARYEQYF.

This clonotype was observed a few times. The chain recombines TRBV12-3 or TRBV12-4 with TRBJ2-3, with 7 bases fitting TRBD2. The J segment lost 2 bases and the V segment lost 3 bases, leaving 5 bases of the junction unmatched. This CDR3 has 15 amino acids. The CDR3 sequence is CASSLTSRFTDTQYF. For the CDR3, the DNA is TGTGCCAGCAGTTTGACTAGCAGATTCACAGATACGCAGTATTTT.

V usage is TRBV6-1 and J usage is TRBJ1-5; 7 bases are a match to TRBD1. CDR1 and CDR2 (germline): MNHNS, SASEGT. The length of the CDR3 is 15 residues. V shed 4 bases, J shed 2 bases, and the junction held 5 bases outside the gene matches. As DNA, the CDR3 is TGTGCCAGCAGTGCGGACAGGTTGGGCAATCAGCCCCAGCATTTT. Its translation: CASSADRLGNQPQHF.

This clonotype was observed a handful of times. V is TRBV29-1 and J is TRBJ1-2; 11 nucleotides agree with TRBD1. Losses at the gene ends were 4 bases for V and 8 bases for J; bases not matched to a gene: 6. The CDR3 totals 13 residues. The V gene's germline CDR1 is SQVTM and CDR2 ANQGSEA. CDR3 nucleotides: TGCAGCGTTGGGACAGGGGGCGCGACCGGCTACACCTTC. Its protein is CSVGTGGATGYTF.

This clonotype was observed a handful of times. The V gene is TRBV12-3 or TRBV12-4, the J gene TRBJ1-5; tentative D call: TRBD1 (5 bases). The V gene lost 3 bases and the J gene lost 4 bases, with 10 bases spanning the gap. The CDR3 covers 14 residues. DNA of the CDR3: TGTGCCAGCAGTTTTTCGCCAGGGAATCAGCCCCAGCATTTT. Translation gives CASSFSPGNQPQHF.

This rearrangement joins TRBV9 to TRBJ2-1; 13 bases line up with TRBD2. With V trimmed by 3 bases and J by 2 bases, 2 bases remained unmatched. CDR3 length equals 16 residues. Germline-derived CDR1 and CDR2 are SGDLS and YYNGEE. CDR3 amino acids: CASSGGTSGTYNEQFF. The CDR3 DNA is TGTGCCAGCAGCGGAGGGACTAGCGGGACCTACAATGAGCAGTTCTTC.

There are a few counts of this clonotype. The CDR3: CAWRRGANGYTF. For the CDR3, the DNA is TGTGCCTGGAGGCGGGGGGCAAATGGCTACACCTTC. This chain links TRBV30 with TRBJ1-2, with D possibly TRBD1 on 6 matching bases. V was cut by 3 bases and J by 6 bases, with 11 bases left in between. Germline CDR1 GTSNPN, CDR2 SVGIG (reference sequence). The CDR3 consists of 12 residues.

This clonotype was seen more than once but under ten times. V gene TRBV5-1 combines with J gene TRBJ2-3; possibly TRBD2 for D (5 bases). Trimming took 7 bases from V and 4 from J, leaving 19 bases between them. CDR1 is SGHRS, CDR2 YFSETQ, per germline. The CDR3 runs to 15 residues. Written as DNA, the CDR3 is TGCGCCAGCGGAGTTAGCCCAGGAGGAGCAGATACGCAGTATTTT. As protein: CASGVSPGGADTQYF.

Concerning this clonotype itself: The junction and the germline gene differ at one end; a read error may be behind it. This sequence joins TRBV7-9 and TRBJ2-1; TRBD2 matches at 7 bases. The CDR3 is 15 residues long. Germline V gene data show CDR1 as SEHNR and CDR2 as FQNEAQ (reference sequence). In DNA, the CDR3 is TGTGCCAGCAGCATAGCGGGCGGGGATTACAATGAGCAGTTCTTC. Protein product: CASSIAGGDYNEQFF.

This clonotype was picked up a small number of times. The chain combines TRBV20-1 with TRBJ2-2, with 14 bases fitting TRBD2. Germline CDR1 reads DFQATT; CDR2 reads SNEGSKA (reference sequence). CDR3 length: 16 amino acids. Unmatched junction bases numbered 4, after V lost 3 bases and J lost 4 bases. The CDR3: CSARGLAGVATGELFF. The CDR3 DNA is TGCAGTGCTAGGGGACTAGCGGGAGTCGCCACCGGGGAGCTGTTTTTT.

This clonotype was seen ten or more times. The chain uses TRBV6-1 and TRBJ1-6, with TRBD1 matching 7 bases. V was clipped by 6 bases and J by 10 bases; unmatched bases: 12. Looked up from germline, CDR1 is MNHNS and CDR2 is SASEGT. The length of the CDR3 is 15 residues. This CDR3 reads CASSRQGKGESPLHF. CDR3 bases: TGTGCCAGCAGCCGACAGGGTAAAGGGGAATCACCCCTCCACTTT.

The chain couples TRBV5-5 to TRBJ2-3; either TRBD1 or TRBD2 may fit D (6 bases each). Germline V gives CDR1 SGHKS, CDR2 YYEKEE (reference sequence). The CDR3 loop spans 16 amino acids. V was shortened by 6 bases and J by 3 bases, with 20 bases between the two germline ends. As DNA, the CDR3 is TGTGCCAGCATCACTCACGGGGGCGTGAGGACAGATACGCAGTATTTT. Residues: CASITHGGVRTDTQYF.

This clonotype has only a few counts. The chain has TRBV5-1 and TRBJ2-2; TRBD1 might be the D (5 bases). Germline CDR1 is SGHRS and CDR2 is YFSETQ. The CDR3 is made up of 15 amino acids. Trimming took off 4 bases at V and 3 bases at J, with 13 bases between the two ends. The CDR3 region has the DNA TGCGCCAGCAGCCCAGGGAACCGGGACACCGGGGAGCTGTTTTTT. This encodes CASSPGNRDTGELFF. The complete variable domain, with remaining parts taken from reference TRBV5-1 and TRBJ2-2, reads KAGVTQTPRYLIKTRGQQVTLSCSPISGHRSVSWYQQTPGQGLQFLFEYFSETQRNKGNFPGRFSGRQFSNSRSEMNVSTLELGDSALYLCASSPGNRDTGELFFGEGSRLTVL.